These 27 T cell receptor beta chains came from one sample sequenced in a study of blood T cell repertoires in COVID-19. The data were produced by immunoSEQ multiplex PCR, yet TCRdb's version contains in-frame clones alone and is incomplete. The sample includes about 210,000 clones, 89% seen only once; the top ten take 4.5% to 5.5%. The source material was peripheral blood. These receptors were collected from a woman in her forties with acute or convalescent COVID-19.

The rearrangement uses TRBV24-1 and TRBJ1-2, with 8 bases fitting TRBD1. V was clipped by 3 bases and J by 8 bases; unmatched bases: 4. Germline CDR1 is KGHDR and CDR2 is SFDVKD. The CDR3 sequence is 13 residues long. In DNA, the CDR3 is TGTGCCACCAGTGATACGACAGGGGAAGGCTACACCTTC. Translating it yields CATSDTTGEGYTF.

The V and J genes are TRBV27 and TRBJ2-5, with 11 bases aligning to TRBD2. V lost 3 bases and J lost 4; bases outside the gene matches: 10. The CDR3 runs 17 residues. Germline CDR1 MNHEY, CDR2 SMNVEV (reference sequence). CDR3 coding DNA: TGTGCCAGCAGTTTCGGTAGCGGGGGGGCCGTGGGAGAGACCCAGTACTTC. Residues: CASSFGSGGAVGETQYF.

The rearrangement joins TRBV12-1 to TRBJ2-2; the table's D gene call, TRBD2, was not cross checked with the DNA. TRBV12-1 is labeled a pseudogene. There are 15 residues in the CDR3. This chain's CDR3 is CASSPPPRNTGELFF. In DNA, the CDR3 is TGTGCCAGCAGCCCACCCCCTAGGAACACCGGGGAGCTGTTTTTT.

This clone appeared once. The chain is built from TRBV7-2 and TRBJ2-3; 7 bases map to TRBD2. The CDR3 spans 15 residues. V dropped 0 bases and J dropped 4; count of bases not matched to a gene: 4. Germline-derived CDR1 and CDR2 are SGHTA and FQGNSA. CDR3 sequence reads: CASSLAGGRSDTQYF. The CDR3 DNA sequence: TGTGCCAGCAGCTTAGCGGGGGGGAGGTCAGATACGCAGTATTTT. The whole variable domain, filled in from reference TRBV7-2 and TRBJ2-3, reads GAGVSQSPSNKVTEKGKDVELRCDPISGHTALYWYRQSLGQGLEFLIYFQGNSAPDKSGLPSDRFSAERTGGSVSTLTIQRTQQEDSAVYLCASSLAGGRSDTQYFGPGTRLTVL.

The chain recombines TRBV6-5 with TRBJ2-7, with 10 bases lining up with TRBD1. The CDR3 is 13 amino acids. With V trimmed by 6 bases and J by 7 bases, 6 bases remained unmatched. Germline lookup yields CDR1 MNHEY and CDR2 SVGAGI. CDR3 DNA: TGTGCCAGCAGCCCCGGGACAGGGGTAGAGCAGTACGTC. Its protein is CASSPGTGVEQYV.

The J gene is TRBJ2-7, the V gene TRBV25-1; 12 nucleotides line up with TRBD2. This CDR3 is built from 17 residues. The germline CDR1 and CDR2 sequences are MGHDK and SYGVNS. The V segment lost 3 bases and the J segment 2 bases; nucleotides outside the gene matches: 8. The CDR3: CASSDFRLAGAPYEQYV. CDR3 nucleotide sequence: TGTGCCAGCAGTGACTTCCGACTAGCGGGGGCCCCCTACGAGCAGTACGTC.

This clone was recorded only once. V is TRBV5-1 and J is TRBJ1-6; perhaps TRBD1 as D (5 bases). The CDR3 has 16 residues. From germline, CDR1 is SGHRS and CDR2 YFSETQ. Between the trimmed V and J ends, which lost 0 bases and 5 bases, there was a span of 12 bases. CDR3 amino acids: CASSLAGRVDNSPLHF. In DNA form, the CDR3 reads TGCGCCAGCAGCTTGGCCGGCAGGGTGGATAATTCACCCCTCCACTTT.

The gene calls are TRBV2 and TRBJ1-2; 8 nucleotides line up with TRBD1. CDR3 length equals 15 residues. Germline CDR1 is SNHLY and CDR2 is FYNNEI. Trimming removed 6 bases from V and 6 bases from J; junction bases left unmatched: 12. In nucleotides, the CDR3 is TGTGCCAGCAGCCTAAGGGACAGGATGATTAATGGCTACACCTTC. Its translation: CASSLRDRMINGYTF.

This chain uses TRBV6-5 with TRBJ2-5; 7 bases align to TRBD2. Germline V gene lookup returns CDR1 MNHEY and CDR2 SVGAGI. The junction had 10 bases not matched to a gene; V was cut back by 7 bases and J by 5 bases. The CDR3 extends over 14 amino acids. In nucleotides, the CDR3 is TGTGCCAGCAAGATGACTAGCCGGGCGGAGACCCAGTACTTC. Translated, it gives CASKMTSRAETQYF.

This sequence joins TRBV15 and TRBJ2-1; perhaps TRBD2 as D (5 bases). Germline V lookup: CDR1 LNHNV, CDR2 YYDKDF (reference sequence). V lost 0 bases and J 9 bases, leaving 18 bases between the germline ends. CDR3 length: 16 residues. In DNA, the CDR3 is TGTGCCACCAGCAGAGATCCAGGAGGTAGTGTGACTGAGCAGTTCTTC. This gives the protein CATSRDPGGSVTEQFF. Complete variable domain (other parts from reference TRBV15 and TRBJ2-1): DAMVIQNPRYQVTQFGKPVTLSCSQTLNHNVMYWYQQKSSQAPKLLFHYYDKDFNNEADTPDNFQSRRPNTSFCFLDIRSPGLGDTAMYLCATSRDPGGSVTEQFFGPGTRLTVL.

The V and J genes are TRBV2 and TRBJ1-4, with 7 bases matching TRBD1. V was pared by 4 bases and J by 0 bases, with 8 bases of the junction left unmatched. The CDR3 totals 17 residues. Germline V gene sequence: CDR1 SNHLY, CDR2 FYNNEI. The CDR3 region is CASSAPGQYTTNEKLFF. As DNA, the CDR3 is TGTGCCAGCAGTGCCCCGGGACAGTATACAACTAATGAAAAACTGTTTTTT. Combining the CDR3 with reference TRBV2 and TRBJ1-4 gives the whole variable domain EPEVTQTPSHQVTQMGQEVILRCVPISNHLYFYWYRQILGQKVEFLVSFYNNEISEKSEIFDDQFSVERPDGSNFTLKIRSTKLEDSAMYFCASSAPGQYTTNEKLFFGSGTQLSVL.

The V call is TRBV5-1, the J call TRBJ2-1; 7 nucleotides align to TRBD1. The V and J ends lost 3 bases and 0 bases, in that order; junction bases with no gene match: 3. The length of the CDR3 is 15 residues. The germline CDR1 and CDR2 sequences are SGHRS and YFSETQ. This chain's CDR3 is CASSSGQNSYNEQFF. CDR3 sequence (DNA): TGCGCCAGCAGCTCGGGACAGAACTCCTACAATGAGCAGTTCTTC. Filled out from reference TRBV5-1 and TRBJ2-1, the complete variable domain reads KAGVTQTPRYLIKTRGQQVTLSCSPISGHRSVSWYQQTPGQGLQFLFEYFSETQRNKGNFPGRFSGRQFSNSRSEMNVSTLELGDSALYLCASSSGQNSYNEQFFGPGTRLTVL.

The chain joins TRBV9 to TRBJ1-2, with 9 nucleotides matching TRBD1. With 4 bases clipped from V and 2 bases from J, the junction kept 9 bases outside the gene matches. Germline CDR1 reads SGDLS; CDR2 reads YYNGEE. The CDR3 length is 16 residues. The CDR3 sequence is CASSSWTGDPNYGYTF. CDR3 sequence (DNA): TGTGCCAGCAGCTCTTGGACAGGGGACCCCAACTATGGCTACACCTTC.

The CDR3 region has the DNA TGTGCCAGCTCACCCCGTGGGGCGATGGCTGAAGCTTTCTTT. It codes for CASSPRGAMAEAFF. The chain links TRBV18 to TRBJ1-1; D is perhaps TRBD1 (5 bases). The CDR3 extends over 14 amino acids. Trimming took off 3 bases at V and 6 bases at J, with 14 bases between the two ends. Germline lookup yields CDR1 KGHSH and CDR2 LQKENI.

V and J are TRBV6-5 and TRBJ1-1, with D possibly being TRBD1 (6 bases). Germline V gene lookup returns CDR1 MNHEY and CDR2 SVGAGI. CDR3 length: 15 residues. Trimming left V 6 bases short and J 1 base short, with 15 bases between. CDR3 loop: CASSTARTANTEAFF. CDR3 nucleotide sequence: TGTGCCAGCAGCACCGCTAGGACAGCGAACACTGAAGCTTTCTTT.

The chain recombines TRBV27 with TRBJ1-1; 10 nucleotides match TRBD1. Germline CDR1 MNHEY, CDR2 SMNVEV (reference sequence). V lost 3 bases and J lost 11; bases outside the gene matches: 15. CDR3 length equals 16 residues. The CDR3 here is CASSLTRTGGLMGAFF. For the CDR3, the DNA is TGTGCCAGCAGTTTGACCCGGACAGGGGGGTTGATGGGGGCTTTCTTT.

V and J are TRBV3-1 (or the pseudogene TRBV3-2) and TRBJ1-4, with 7 bases that match TRBD1. CDR1 and CDR2 (germline): LGHDT, YNNKEL (reference sequence). CDR3 length: 19 amino acids. V lost 2 bases to trimming and J lost 4 bases; unmatched junction nucleotides: 16. CDR3 in amino acids: CASSQSEWGQQTNNEKLFF. The CDR3 nucleotides read TGTGCCAGCAGCCAATCCGAATGGGGACAGCAAACTAATAATGAAAAACTGTTTTTT.

J is TRBJ1-1 and V is TRBV7-6; the D gene is possibly TRBD1 (5 bases). The germline gives CDR1 SGHVS, CDR2 FNYEAQ. Trimming stripped 4 bases from V and 1 base from J, with 7 bases between. CDR3 size: 13 residues. CDR3: CASSSDRNTEAFF. In DNA, the CDR3 is TGTGCCAGCAGCTCCGACAGGAACACTGAAGCTTTCTTT.

The chain is built from TRBV7-6 and TRBJ1-3, with D possibly matching TRBD1 (5 bases). The CDR3 consists of 15 residues. Germline assignment: CDR1 SGHVS and CDR2 FNYEAQ. Trimming removed 3 bases from V and 2 bases from J, with 11 bases in between. CDR3 residues: CASSFSPGTGNTIYF. CDR3 sequence (DNA): TGTGCCAGCAGCTTCTCCCCAGGGACTGGAAACACCATATATTTT.

The rearrangement links TRBV7-3 to TRBJ2-1; 7 bases fit TRBD2. Germline-derived CDR1 and CDR2 are SGHTA and FQGTGA. Trimming at V came to 1 base and at J to 9 bases, leaving 9 bases not matched to a gene. The CDR3 is 15 amino acids. The CDR3, as DNA: TGTGCCAGCAGCTTAATGACCGCAGGCGGGAGTGAGCAGTTCTTC. Translation gives CASSLMTAGGSEQFF.

DNA of the CDR3: TGTGCCAGCAGCTTGGGTCGGGAAGCCTACAATGAGCAGTTCTTC. Its translation: CASSLGREAYNEQFF. The chain recombines TRBV5-4 with TRBJ2-1; TRBD2 is a possible D gene (5 bases). Germline CDR1 is SGHNT and CDR2 is YYREEE (reference sequence). V was cut by 0 bases and J by 2 bases, with 9 bases left in between. This CDR3 has 15 residues.

DNA of the CDR3: TGTGCCAGCAGCCCAGGGGGCTGGGTACCTAGGACAGATACGCAGTATTTT. Its protein product is CASSPGGWVPRTDTQYF. The rearrangement joins TRBV11-2 to TRBJ2-3, with 8 nucleotides matching TRBD1. Germline lookup yields CDR1 SGHAT and CDR2 FQNNGV. J was trimmed by 3 bases and V by 5 bases; bases with no gene match: 13. The CDR3 sequence is 17 residues long.

The chain combines TRBV7-2 with TRBJ2-3, with D unclear. Trimming removed 1 base at V and 6 bases at J, with 11 bases between. The V gene's germline CDR1 is SGHTA and CDR2 FQGNSA. The CDR3 loop spans 14 amino acids. CDR3 sequence: CASSLDRYRDTQYF. The DNA for the CDR3 is TGTGCCAGCAGCTTAGATCGCTACCGGGATACGCAGTATTTT.

The J gene is TRBJ1-2, the V gene TRBV2; tentative D call: TRBD1 (5 bases). CDR1 and CDR2 from the germline V gene are SNHLY and FYNNEI. The CDR3 loop spans 16 amino acids. Trimming took 1 base from V and 0 from J, leaving 12 bases between them. CDR3: CASSEVQGLANYGYTF. Written as DNA, the CDR3 is TGTGCCAGCAGTGAAGTCCAGGGCCTAGCTAACTATGGCTACACCTTC.

The table lists this clone with a count of one. The rearrangement links TRBV12-3 or TRBV12-4 to TRBJ1-2; D not resolved. The length of the CDR3 is 12 residues. The V end was cut by 5 bases, the J end by 6 bases, with 10 bases between. The CDR3 DNA reads TGTGCCAGCAGTAGGACTCCTCATGGCTACACCTTC. Amino acids: CASSRTPHGYTF.

The chain employs TRBV13 and TRBJ2-3, with 14 bases that match TRBD2. Unmatched junction bases numbered 2, after V lost 5 bases and J lost 1 base. Germline CDR1 is PRHDT and CDR2 is FYEKMQ (reference sequence). This CDR3 has 16 amino acids. CDR3 region: CASSKGLAGGTDTQYF. Here the CDR3 DNA reads TGTGCCAGCAGCAAGGGACTAGCGGGGGGCACAGATACGCAGTATTTT.

This rearrangement joins TRBV19 to TRBJ2-2; weak D call: TRBD1 (5 bases). Per germline, CDR1 LNHDA and CDR2 SQIVND (reference sequence). The CDR3 is 14 amino acids. Trimming took off 6 bases at V and 1 base at J, with 9 bases between the two ends. CDR3 loop: CASRFDRNTGELFF. The CDR3 coding sequence is TGTGCCAGTAGATTTGACAGGAACACCGGGGAGCTGTTTTTT.